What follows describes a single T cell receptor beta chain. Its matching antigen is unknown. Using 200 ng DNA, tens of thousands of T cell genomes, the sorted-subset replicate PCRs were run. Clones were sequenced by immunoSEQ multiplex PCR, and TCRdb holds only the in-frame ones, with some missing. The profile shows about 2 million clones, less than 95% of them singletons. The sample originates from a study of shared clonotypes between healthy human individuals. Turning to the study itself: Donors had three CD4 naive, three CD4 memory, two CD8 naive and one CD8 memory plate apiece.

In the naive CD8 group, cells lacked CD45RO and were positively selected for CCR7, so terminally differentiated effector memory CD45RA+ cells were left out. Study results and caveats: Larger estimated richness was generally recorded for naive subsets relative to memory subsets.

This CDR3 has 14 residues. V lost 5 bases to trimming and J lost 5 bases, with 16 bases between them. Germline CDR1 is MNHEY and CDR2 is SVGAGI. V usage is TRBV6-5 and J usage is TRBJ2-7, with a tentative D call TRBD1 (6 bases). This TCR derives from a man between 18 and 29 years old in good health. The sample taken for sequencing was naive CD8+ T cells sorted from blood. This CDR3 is CASSDGTSAHEQYF. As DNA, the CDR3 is TGTGCCAGCAGTGACGGGACATCCGCCCACGAGCAGTACTTC.